The rows below give T cell receptor beta chains drawn from one sample of a study of somatic mutations in cytotoxic T cells in rheumatoid arthritis. The protocol was immunoSEQ multiplex PCR, while the TCRdb copy is restricted to in-frame clones and leaves out a portion. The sample has about 16,000 clones; about four fifths are singletons. The source material was CD8+ T cells sorted from blood. These receptors were obtained from an adult with rheumatoid arthritis. The CDR3 runs from the conserved cysteine through the conserved F or W. The D gene is left open where the match is weak. Clone size appears in some rows only: once, few, many, or a class for an expanded clone.

V	size	D	J	CDR3	DNA
TRBV9	NA	NA	TRBJ1-1	CASSVAVLAGEAFF	TGTGCCAGCAGCGTAGCTGTTTTGGCAGGCGAAGCTTTCTTT
TRBV29-1	NA	TRBD1	TRBJ2-1	CSANPRDRAYNEQFF	TGCAGCGCCAATCCCCGGGACAGGGCGTACAATGAGCAGTTCTTC
TRBV19	NA	NA	TRBJ1-2	CATSPGPGAYGYTF	TGTGCCACCTCCCCGGGCCCCGGGGCTTATGGCTACACCTTC
TRBV9	NA	NA	TRBJ1-5	CASSEADYNQPQHF	TGTGCCAGCAGCGAGGCAGATTATAATCAGCCCCAGCATTTT
TRBV4-1	NA	TRBD1	TRBJ2-7	CASSQVTGGAHYEQYF	TGCGCCAGCAGCCAAGTAACAGGGGGCGCCCACTACGAGCAGTACTTC
TRBV7-2	NA	NA	TRBJ1-1	CASSFTAMNTEAFF	TGTGCCAGCAGCTTTACAGCCATGAACACTGAAGCTTTCTTT
TRBV6-5	NA	NA	TRBJ1-5	CASRKGENQPQHF	TGTGCCAGCAGAAAGGGTGAGAATCAGCCCCAGCATTTT
TRBV4-2	once	TRBD1	TRBJ1-1	CASSQLSTGGFRNTEAFF	TGTGCCAGCAGCCAATTATCGACAGGGGGATTCCGAAACACTGAAGCTTTCTTT
TRBV19	NA	NA	TRBJ2-7	CASSHSYEQYF	TGTGCCAGTAGCCACTCCTACGAGCAGTACTTC
TRBV5-1	few	NA	TRBJ1-6	CASSLEGNNSPLHF	TGCGCCAGCAGCTTGGAGGGGAATAATTCACCCCTCCACTTT
TRBV14	NA	NA	TRBJ2-5	CASSQKLVETQYF	TGTGCCAGCAGCCAAAAGCTTGTCGAGACCCAGTACTTC
TRBV5-4	few	TRBD1	TRBJ2-7	CASSVPGQKLGEQYF	TGTGCCAGCAGCGTACCGGGACAGAAGTTGGGAGAGCAGTACTTC
TRBV27	NA	NA	TRBJ1-6	CASSPGTANSPLHF	TGTGCCAGCAGTCCCGGGACCGCGAATTCACCCCTCCACTTT
TRBV13	NA	NA	TRBJ2-7	CASSLEGGGSYEQYF	TGTGCCAGCAGCTTAGAGGGTGGCGGATCCTACGAGCAGTACTTC
TRBV6-1	NA	NA	TRBJ2-1	CASSEDRPNEQFF	TGTGCCAGCAGTGAAGACAGGCCGAATGAGCAGTTCTTC
TRBV14	NA	NA	TRBJ1-1	CASSLAGGAEAFF	TGTGCCAGCAGCCTCGCGGGGGGTGCTGAAGCTTTCTTT
TRBV5-8	medium-sized	NA	TRBJ1-2	CASSLDTQGGTYGYTF	TGTGCCAGCAGCTTGGATACGCAGGGAGGAACCTATGGCTACACCTTC